This TCR beta chain was obtained from a study of control samples from healthy donors and cancer patients. Method: immunoSEQ multiplex PCR; TCRdb's copy keeps in-frame clones and lacks some. The data show over 75,000 clones, more than 75% seen once. The receptor's source is a man aged 55 to 69 in good health. Sequenced material: blood.

CDR3 protein: CASSRTSGAFYEQYF. The CDR3 bases are TGTGCCAGCAGCCGGACTAGCGGGGCCTTCTACGAGCAGTACTTC. The gene calls are TRBV5-6 and TRBJ2-7; 12 nucleotides align to TRBD2. Germline V CDR1 and CDR2: SGHDT, YYEEEE. The CDR3 has 15 residues. V lost 4 bases and J lost 3; bases outside the gene matches: 5.